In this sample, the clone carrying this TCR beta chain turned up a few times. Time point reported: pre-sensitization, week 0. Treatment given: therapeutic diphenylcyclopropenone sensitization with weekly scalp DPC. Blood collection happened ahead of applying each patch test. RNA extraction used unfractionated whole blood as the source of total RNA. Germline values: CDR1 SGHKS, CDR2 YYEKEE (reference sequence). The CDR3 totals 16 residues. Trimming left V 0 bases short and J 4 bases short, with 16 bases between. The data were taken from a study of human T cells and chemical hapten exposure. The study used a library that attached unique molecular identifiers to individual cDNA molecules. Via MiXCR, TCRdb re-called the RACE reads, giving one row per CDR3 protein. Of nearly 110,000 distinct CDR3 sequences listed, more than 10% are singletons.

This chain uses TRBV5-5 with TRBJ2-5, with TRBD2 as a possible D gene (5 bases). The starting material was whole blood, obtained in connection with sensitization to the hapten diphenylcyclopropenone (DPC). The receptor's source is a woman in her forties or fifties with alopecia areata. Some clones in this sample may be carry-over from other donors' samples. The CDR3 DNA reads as TGTGCCAGCAGCTTGGGGGTAATAAATGGAGGAGAGACCCAGTACTTC. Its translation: CASSLGVINGGETQYF.